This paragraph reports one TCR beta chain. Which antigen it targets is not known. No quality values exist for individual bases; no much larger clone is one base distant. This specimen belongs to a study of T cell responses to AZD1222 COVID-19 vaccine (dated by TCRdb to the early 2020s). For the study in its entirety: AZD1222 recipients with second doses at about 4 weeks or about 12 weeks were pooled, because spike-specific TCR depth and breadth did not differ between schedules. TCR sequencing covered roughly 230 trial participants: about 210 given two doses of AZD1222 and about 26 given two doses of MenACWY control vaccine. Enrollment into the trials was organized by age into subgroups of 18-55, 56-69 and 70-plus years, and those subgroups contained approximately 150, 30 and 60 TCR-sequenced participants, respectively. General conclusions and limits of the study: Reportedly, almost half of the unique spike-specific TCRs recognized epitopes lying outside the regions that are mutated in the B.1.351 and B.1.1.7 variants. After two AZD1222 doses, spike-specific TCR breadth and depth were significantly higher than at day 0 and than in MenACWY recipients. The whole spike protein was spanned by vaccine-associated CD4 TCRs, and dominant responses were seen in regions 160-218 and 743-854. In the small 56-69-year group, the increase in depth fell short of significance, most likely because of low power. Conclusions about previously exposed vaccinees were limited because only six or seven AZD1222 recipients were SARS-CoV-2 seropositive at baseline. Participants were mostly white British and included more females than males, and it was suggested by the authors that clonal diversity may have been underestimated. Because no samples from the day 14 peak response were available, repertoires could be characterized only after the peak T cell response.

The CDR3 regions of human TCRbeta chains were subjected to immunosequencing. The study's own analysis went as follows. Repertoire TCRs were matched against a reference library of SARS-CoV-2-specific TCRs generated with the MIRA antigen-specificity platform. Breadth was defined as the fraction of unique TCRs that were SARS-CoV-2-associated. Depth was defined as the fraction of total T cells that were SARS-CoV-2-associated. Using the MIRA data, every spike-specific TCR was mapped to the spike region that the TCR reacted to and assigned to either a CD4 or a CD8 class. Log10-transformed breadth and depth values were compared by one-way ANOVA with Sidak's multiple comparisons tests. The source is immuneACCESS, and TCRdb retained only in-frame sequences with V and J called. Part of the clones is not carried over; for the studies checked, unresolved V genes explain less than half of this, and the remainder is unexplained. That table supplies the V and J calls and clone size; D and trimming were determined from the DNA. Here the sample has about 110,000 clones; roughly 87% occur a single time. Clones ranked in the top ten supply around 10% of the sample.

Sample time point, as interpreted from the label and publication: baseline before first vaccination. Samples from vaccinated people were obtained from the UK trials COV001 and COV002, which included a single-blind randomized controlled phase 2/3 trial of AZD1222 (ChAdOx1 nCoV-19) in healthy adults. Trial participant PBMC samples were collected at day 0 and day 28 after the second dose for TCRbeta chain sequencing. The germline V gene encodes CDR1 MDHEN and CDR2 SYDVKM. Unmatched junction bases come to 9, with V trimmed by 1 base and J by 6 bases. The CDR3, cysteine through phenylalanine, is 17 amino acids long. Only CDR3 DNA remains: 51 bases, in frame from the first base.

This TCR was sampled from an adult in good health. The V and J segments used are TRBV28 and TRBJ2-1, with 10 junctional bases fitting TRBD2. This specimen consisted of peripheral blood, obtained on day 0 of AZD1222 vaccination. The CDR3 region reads CASSLLGLAGVGNEQFF. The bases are TGTGCCAGCAGTTTATTAGGGCTAGCGGGAGTTGGCAATGAGCAGTTCTTC.